This T cell receptor beta chain was identified in a study of T-cell reconstitution after alpha-beta-depleted transplantation in children. Regarding the study as a whole: Roughly two months post-transplant, alpha-beta T cells reportedly originated from several hundred graft clones that had expanded. Most T-cell counts and diversity one year after the transplant came from T cells that were newly produced.

This CDR3 contains 13 residues. Trimming removed 6 bases at V and 2 bases at J, with 11 bases between. In germline, CDR1 is ENHRY, CDR2 SYGVKD. About this clonotype itself: Its antigen is not identified.

During its preparation, the TCRbeta library received unique molecular identifiers. Each CDR3 protein is one row after TCRdb ran MiXCR on the PCR reads. In the table there are nearly 350,000 distinct CDR3 sequences, around 15% of which are singletons. The TCR comes from a male patient aged 2 to 10 who had a stem cell transplant for acute lymphoblastic leukemia, so the T cells may come from the graft donor. This sample comprised PBMCs, mostly from graft donor cells, obtained 360 days after TCRalphabeta/CD19-depleted stem cell transplant. The genes are TRBV10-3 and TRBJ2-7, with a possible D match to TRBD2 (5 bases). The CDR3 region has the DNA TGTGCCATCAGGGAGGCCGGGACCTACGAGCAGTACTTC. Its translation is CAIREAGTYEQYF.